A single TCR beta chain is shown here with its context. Its antigen is undetermined. The PCR had 60 Vbeta and 13 Jbeta primers. The table came from immunoSEQ multiplex PCR; TCRdb's copy has only in-frame clones and leaves some out. This sample has over 150,000 clones, with 82% found just once. The germline CDR1 and CDR2 sequences are SEHNR and FQNEAQ (reference sequence). There are 19 residues in the CDR3. The V gene end was trimmed by 7 bases and the J gene end by 3 bases; junction bases not matched to a gene: 13. This sample is part of a study of cytomegalovirus exposure and HLA in healthy donors. On the study more broadly: The Caucasian-associated ancestry cluster held over 65% of roughly 400 genotyped donors.

Overall study results and limits: Cytomegalovirus status was reportedly diagnosed by the classifier with high sensitivity and specificity.

This clonotype was obtained from a boy aged 2 to 10 in good health and CMV-seronegative. The V gene is TRBV7-9, the J gene TRBJ2-2, with TRBD2 matching 14 bases. The sequenced material came from PBMCs. CDR3 sequence: CASNPPTSGGAWDTGELFF. CDR3 coding DNA: TGTGCCAGCAACCCTCCGACTAGCGGGGGGGCCTGGGACACCGGGGAGCTGTTTTTT. The variable domain in full, with the rest retrieved from reference TRBV7-9 and TRBJ2-2, is DTGVSQNPRHKITKRGQNVTFRCDPISEHNRLYWYRQTLGQGPEFLTYFQNEAQLEKSRLLSDRFSAERPKGSFSTLEIQRTEQGDSAMYLCASNPPTSGGAWDTGELFFGEGSRLTVL.